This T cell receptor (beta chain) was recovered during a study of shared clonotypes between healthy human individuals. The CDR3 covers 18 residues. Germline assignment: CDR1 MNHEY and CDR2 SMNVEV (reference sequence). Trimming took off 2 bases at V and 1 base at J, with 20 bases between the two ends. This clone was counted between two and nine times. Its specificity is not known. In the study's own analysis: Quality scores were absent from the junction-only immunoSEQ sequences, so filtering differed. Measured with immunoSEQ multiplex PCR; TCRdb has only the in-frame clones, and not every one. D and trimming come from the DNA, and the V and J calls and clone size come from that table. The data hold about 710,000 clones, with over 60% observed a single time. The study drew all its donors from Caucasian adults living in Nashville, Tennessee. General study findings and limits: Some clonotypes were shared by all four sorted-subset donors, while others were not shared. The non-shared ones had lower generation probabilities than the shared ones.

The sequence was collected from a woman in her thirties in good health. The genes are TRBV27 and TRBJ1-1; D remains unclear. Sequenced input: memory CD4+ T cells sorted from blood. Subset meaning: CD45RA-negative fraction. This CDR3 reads CASSLDSRVDIGNTEAFF. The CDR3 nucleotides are TGTGCCAGCAGTTTAGATTCCCGGGTCGATATAGGGAACACTGAAGCTTTCTTT.